This entry describes one T cell receptor (beta chain). Its target is not known. Sequencing was performed with immunoSEQ multiplex PCR; in TCRdb, only in-frame clones are kept and a portion is missing. The sample contains under 2,500,000 clones, nearly 97% of which appear only once. The sample originates from a study of shared clonotypes between healthy human individuals. Study information: A few men and a couple of women, aged 18 to 49, were donors. Overall study results and limits: Rarefaction analysis demonstrated incomplete sorted-subset sequencing notwithstanding large depth. Expectations were that clonotype sharing among donors would be affected by sequencing depth.

Germline-derived CDR1 and CDR2 are SNHLY and FYNNEI. Trimming took 9 bases from V and 4 from J, leaving 15 bases between them. The CDR3 consists of 13 residues. This receptor was obtained from a young man in good health. Input material: naive CD4+ T cells sorted from blood. Noted subset: CD45RA+ positively selected. The rearrangement joins TRBV2 to TRBJ1-2; D is possibly TRBD1 (5 bases). CDR3 sequence reads: CASGRDFGYGYTF. As DNA, the CDR3 is TGTGCCAGTGGCCGGGACTTCGGCTATGGCTACACCTTC.